This T cell receptor (beta chain) comes out of a study of cytomegalovirus exposure and HLA in healthy donors. PCR involved 60 Vbeta and 13 Jbeta primers. Libraries were prepared by immunoSEQ multiplex PCR; TCRdb keeps only in-frame clonotypes and omits some of them. The data contain over 100,000 clones, roughly 68% of them singletons. Sequenced: PBMCs. The sequence derives from a woman aged 30 to 39 in good health and CMV-seronegative.

CDR3 sequence (DNA): TGTGCCAGCAGCCTGGATGGGGCGGAGCTGTTTTTT. Its protein is CASSLDGAELFF. The gene calls are TRBV7-6 and TRBJ2-2, with D maybe TRBD1 (5 bases). The germline V gene has CDR1 SGHVS and CDR2 FNYEAQ. The V gene lost 5 bases and the J gene lost 10 bases, with 11 bases spanning the gap. CDR3 length equals 12 residues. The full variable domain, completed using reference TRBV7-6 and TRBJ2-2, is GAGVSQSPRYKVTKRGQDVALRCDPISGHVSLYWYRQALGQGPEFLTYFNYEAQQDKSGLPNDRFSAERPEGSISTLTIQRTEQRDSAMYRCASSLDGAELFFGEGSRLTVL.